This T cell receptor (beta chain) was obtained from a study of blood T cell repertoires in COVID-19. Overall study: COVID-19 samples from acute and convalescent phases originated in the United States, Italy and Spain. T cells, B-cell-depleted T cells, or PBMCs provided the cDNA or gDNA that served as material.

The length of the CDR3 is 15 residues. Trimming left V 1 base short and J 3 bases short, with 11 bases between. The germline V gene encodes CDR1 SGHVS and CDR2 FNYEAQ. The table lists this clone with a few counts. Other DNA sequences in this specimen translate into the identical CDR3. Authors' processing steps: Reference gene primer amplification gave nucleated cell count estimates. Libraries were prepared by immunoSEQ multiplex PCR; TCRdb keeps only in-frame clonotypes and omits some of them. Clone size and the V and J calls come from that table; the DNA yielded D and trimming. The sample lists roughly 200,000 clones; over 70% were seen once.

The clonotype was recovered from a man aged 35 to 55 with acute or convalescent COVID-19. Sequenced sample: peripheral blood. The chain carries TRBV7-6 and TRBJ2-3, with a possible D match to TRBD2 (6 bases). The DNA of the CDR3 is TGTGCCAGCAGCTTAGTTGGGGGGTCGACAGATACGCAGTATTTT. It translates to CASSLVGGSTDTQYF.